This T cell receptor (beta chain) stems from a study of CD8 T cells in ankylosing spondylitis. TCRdb reprocessed the 5' RACE reads via MiXCR and lists one record per CDR3 protein. Of just over 150,000 distinct CDR3 sequences in the sample, approximately 20% were seen once. This clonotype has ten or more counts. V gave up 0 bases and J gave up 1 base, with 11 bases separating them. Germline assignment: CDR1 SGHDT and CDR2 YYEEEE. The CDR3 runs 16 residues. The material sequenced was blood, either unsorted or a sorted T cell fraction (not recorded which). This TCR was recovered from a male donor with ankylosing spondylitis or in good health (not recorded which). This chain links TRBV5-6 with TRBJ1-5; D is unclear. The CDR3 loop reads CASSLALGASNQPQHF. CDR3 nucleotide sequence: TGTGCCAGCAGCTTGGCTCTGGGAGCAAGCAATCAGCCCCAGCATTTT.